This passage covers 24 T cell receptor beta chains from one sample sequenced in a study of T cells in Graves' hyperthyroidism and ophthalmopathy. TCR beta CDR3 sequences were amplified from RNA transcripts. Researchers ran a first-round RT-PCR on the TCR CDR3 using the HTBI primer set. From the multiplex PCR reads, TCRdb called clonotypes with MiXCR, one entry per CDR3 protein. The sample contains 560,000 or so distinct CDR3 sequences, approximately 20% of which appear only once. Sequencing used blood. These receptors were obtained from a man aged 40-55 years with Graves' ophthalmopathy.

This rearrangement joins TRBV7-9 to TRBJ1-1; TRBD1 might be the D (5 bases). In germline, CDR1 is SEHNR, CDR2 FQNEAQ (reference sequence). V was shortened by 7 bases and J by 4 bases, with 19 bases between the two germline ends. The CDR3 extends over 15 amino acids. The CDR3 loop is CASNPPSGGGTEAFF. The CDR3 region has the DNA TGTGCCAGCAACCCGCCCTCGGGCGGGGGCACTGAAGCTTTCTTT.

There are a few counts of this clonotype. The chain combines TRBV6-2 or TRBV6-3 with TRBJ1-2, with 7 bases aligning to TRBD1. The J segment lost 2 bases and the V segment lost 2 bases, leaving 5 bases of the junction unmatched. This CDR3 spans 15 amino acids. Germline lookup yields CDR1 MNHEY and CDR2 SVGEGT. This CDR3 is CASSYQTTGNYGYTF. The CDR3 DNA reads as TGTGCCAGCAGTTACCAAACGACAGGGAACTATGGCTACACCTTC.

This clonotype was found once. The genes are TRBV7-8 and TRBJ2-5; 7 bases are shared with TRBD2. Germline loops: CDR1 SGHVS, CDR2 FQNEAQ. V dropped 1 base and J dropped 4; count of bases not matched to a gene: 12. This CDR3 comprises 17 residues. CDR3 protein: CASSLEGGRGLGETQYF. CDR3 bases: TGTGCCAGCAGCTTAGAGGGAGGGCGGGGCCTGGGAGAGACCCAGTACTTC.

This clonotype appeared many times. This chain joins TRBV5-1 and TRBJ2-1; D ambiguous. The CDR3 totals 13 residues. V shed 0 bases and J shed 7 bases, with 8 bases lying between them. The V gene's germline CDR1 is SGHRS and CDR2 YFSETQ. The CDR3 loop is CASSLEVPNEQFF. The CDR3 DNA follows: TGCGCCAGCAGCTTGGAGGTGCCGAATGAGCAGTTCTTC.

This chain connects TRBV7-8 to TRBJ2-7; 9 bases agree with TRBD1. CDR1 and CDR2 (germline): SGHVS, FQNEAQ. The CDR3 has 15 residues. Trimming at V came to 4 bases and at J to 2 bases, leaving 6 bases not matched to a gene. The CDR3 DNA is TGTGCCAGCAGCTCACAGGGGGCTCGGACCTACGAGCAGTACTTC. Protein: CASSSQGARTYEQYF.

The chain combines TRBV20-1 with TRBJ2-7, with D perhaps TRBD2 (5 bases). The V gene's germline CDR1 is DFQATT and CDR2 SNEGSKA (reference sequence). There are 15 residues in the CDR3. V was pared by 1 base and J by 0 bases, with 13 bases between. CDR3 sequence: CSARAWRPSSYEQYF. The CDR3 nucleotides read TGCAGTGCTAGAGCGTGGAGGCCCTCCTCCTACGAGCAGTACTTC.

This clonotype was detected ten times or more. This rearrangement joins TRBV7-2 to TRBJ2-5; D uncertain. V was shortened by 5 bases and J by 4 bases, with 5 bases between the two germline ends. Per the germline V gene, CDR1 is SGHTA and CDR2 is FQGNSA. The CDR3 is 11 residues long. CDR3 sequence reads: CASSNLETQYF. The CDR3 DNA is TGTGCCAGCAGCAACCTAGAGACCCAGTACTTC.

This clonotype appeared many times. Written as DNA, the CDR3 is TGTGCCAGCAGTTCGACAGGGCCCGAGACCCAGTACTTC. This codes for CASSSTGPETQYF. The rearrangement joins TRBV6-1 to TRBJ2-5; 7 positions match TRBD1. V was clipped by 5 bases and J by 5 bases; unmatched bases: 5. The CDR3 loop spans 13 amino acids. The germline V gene encodes CDR1 MNHNS and CDR2 SASEGT.

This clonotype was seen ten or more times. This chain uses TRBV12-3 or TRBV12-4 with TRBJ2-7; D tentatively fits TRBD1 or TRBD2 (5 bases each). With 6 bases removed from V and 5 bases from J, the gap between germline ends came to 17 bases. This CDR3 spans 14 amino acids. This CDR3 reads CASRGYGGTNEQYF. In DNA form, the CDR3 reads TGTGCCAGCAGGGGGTATGGGGGAACAAACGAGCAGTACTTC.

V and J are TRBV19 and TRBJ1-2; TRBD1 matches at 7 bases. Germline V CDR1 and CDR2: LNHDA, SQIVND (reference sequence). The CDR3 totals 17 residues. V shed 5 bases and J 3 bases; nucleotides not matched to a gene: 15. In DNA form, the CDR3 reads TGTGCCAGTAGTGAGGGACAGACCCCACTGCTAGACTATGGCTACACCTTC. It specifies CASSEGQTPLLDYGYTF.

This CDR3 is CASMGPNYEQYF. As DNA, the CDR3 is TGTGCCAGTATGGGACCGAACTACGAGCAGTACTTC. The chain recombines TRBV19 with TRBJ2-7; D is perhaps TRBD1 or TRBD2 (5 bases each). Trimming removed 7 bases from V and 3 bases from J, with 10 bases in between. Germline values: CDR1 LNHDA, CDR2 SQIVND (reference sequence). This CDR3 comprises 12 residues.

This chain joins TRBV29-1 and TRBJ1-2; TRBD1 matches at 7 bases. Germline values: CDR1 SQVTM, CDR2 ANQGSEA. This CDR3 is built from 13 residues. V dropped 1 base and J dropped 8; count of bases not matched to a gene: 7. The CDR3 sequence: CSVEGNRGGGYTF. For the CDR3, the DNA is TGCAGCGTTGAAGGAAACAGGGGAGGGGGCTACACCTTC.

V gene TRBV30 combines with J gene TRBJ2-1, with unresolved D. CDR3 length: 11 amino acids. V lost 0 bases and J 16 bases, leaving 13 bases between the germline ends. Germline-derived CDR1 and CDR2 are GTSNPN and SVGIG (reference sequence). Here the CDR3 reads CAWSVQESSFF. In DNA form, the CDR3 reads TGTGCCTGGAGTGTGCAGGAGAGCTCCTTCTTC.

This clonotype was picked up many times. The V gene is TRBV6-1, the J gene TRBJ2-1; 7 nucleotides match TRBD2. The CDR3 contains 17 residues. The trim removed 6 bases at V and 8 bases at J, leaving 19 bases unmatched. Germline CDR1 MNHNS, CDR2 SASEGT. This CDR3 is CASSPPRLATKYDEQFF. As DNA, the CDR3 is TGTGCCAGCAGCCCCCCCCGACTAGCCACGAAATACGATGAGCAGTTCTTC.

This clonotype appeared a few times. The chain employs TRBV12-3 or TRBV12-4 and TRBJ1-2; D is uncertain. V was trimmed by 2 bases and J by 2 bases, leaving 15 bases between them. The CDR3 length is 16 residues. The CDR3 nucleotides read TGTGCCAGCAGTTTAATTCGGAGCCCTAAGAACTATGGCTACACCTTC. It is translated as CASSLIRSPKNYGYTF.

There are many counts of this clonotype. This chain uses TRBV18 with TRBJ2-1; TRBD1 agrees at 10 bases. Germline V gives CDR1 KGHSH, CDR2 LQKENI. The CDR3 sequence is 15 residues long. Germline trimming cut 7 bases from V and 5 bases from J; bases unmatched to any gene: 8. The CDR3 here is CASLKTGQGNNEQFF. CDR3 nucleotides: TGTGCCAGCTTAAAGACGGGACAGGGGAACAATGAGCAGTTCTTC. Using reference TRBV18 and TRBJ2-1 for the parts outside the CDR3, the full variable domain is NAGVMQNPRHLVRRRGQEARLRCSPMKGHSHVYWYRQLPEEGLKFMVYLQKENIIDESGMPKERFSAEFPKEGPSILRIQQVVRGDSAAYFCASLKTGQGNNEQFFGPGTRLTVL.

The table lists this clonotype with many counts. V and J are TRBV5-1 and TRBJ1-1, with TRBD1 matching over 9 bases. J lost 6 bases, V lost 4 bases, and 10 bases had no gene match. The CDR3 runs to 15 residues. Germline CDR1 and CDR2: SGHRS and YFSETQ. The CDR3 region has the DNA TGCGCCAGCAGCCCGGACAGGGGCCTATTTGCTGAAGCTTTCTTT. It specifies CASSPDRGLFAEAFF.

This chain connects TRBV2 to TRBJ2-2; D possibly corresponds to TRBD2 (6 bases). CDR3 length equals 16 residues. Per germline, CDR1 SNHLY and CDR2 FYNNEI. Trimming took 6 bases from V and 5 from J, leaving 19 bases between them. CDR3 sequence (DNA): TGTGCCAGCAGCGGATGGGGCGGGGTTGAAACCGGGGAGCTGTTTTTT. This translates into CASSGWGGVETGELFF.

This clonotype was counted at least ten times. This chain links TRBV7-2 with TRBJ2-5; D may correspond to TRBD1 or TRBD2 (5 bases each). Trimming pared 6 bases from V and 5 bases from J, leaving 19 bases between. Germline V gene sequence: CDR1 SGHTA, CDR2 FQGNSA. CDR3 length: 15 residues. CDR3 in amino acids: CASSPGTFQTETQYF. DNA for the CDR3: TGTGCCAGCAGTCCCGGGACCTTCCAGACGGAGACCCAGTACTTC.

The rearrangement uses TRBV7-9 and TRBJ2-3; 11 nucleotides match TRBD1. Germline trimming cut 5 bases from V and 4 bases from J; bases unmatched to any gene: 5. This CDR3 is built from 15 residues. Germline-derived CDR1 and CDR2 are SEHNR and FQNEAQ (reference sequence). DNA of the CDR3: TGTGCCAGCAGCACTGGGACAGGGGGATCAGATACGCAGTATTTT. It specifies CASSTGTGGSDTQYF.

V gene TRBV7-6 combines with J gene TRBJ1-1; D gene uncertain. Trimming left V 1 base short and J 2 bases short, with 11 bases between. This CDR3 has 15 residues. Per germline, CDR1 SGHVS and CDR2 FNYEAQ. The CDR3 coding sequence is TGTGCCAGCAGCTTAGGAGGGCACAGTAACACTGAAGCTTTCTTT. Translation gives CASSLGGHSNTEAFF.

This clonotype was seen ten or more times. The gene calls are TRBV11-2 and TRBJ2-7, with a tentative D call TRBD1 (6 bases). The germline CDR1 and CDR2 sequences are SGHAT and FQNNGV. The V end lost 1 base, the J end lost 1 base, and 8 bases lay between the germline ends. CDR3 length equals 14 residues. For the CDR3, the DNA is TGTGCCAGCAGCTTAGGACAGGCTTCCTACGAGCAGTACTTC. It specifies CASSLGQASYEQYF.

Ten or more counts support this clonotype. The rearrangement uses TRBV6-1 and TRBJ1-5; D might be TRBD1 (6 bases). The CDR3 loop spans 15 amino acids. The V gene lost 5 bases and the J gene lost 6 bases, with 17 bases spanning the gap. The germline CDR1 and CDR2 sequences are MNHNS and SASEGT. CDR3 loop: CASSRGTLGGQPQHF. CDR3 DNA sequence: TGTGCCAGCAGTCGTGGGACTCTAGGGGGTCAGCCCCAGCATTTT.

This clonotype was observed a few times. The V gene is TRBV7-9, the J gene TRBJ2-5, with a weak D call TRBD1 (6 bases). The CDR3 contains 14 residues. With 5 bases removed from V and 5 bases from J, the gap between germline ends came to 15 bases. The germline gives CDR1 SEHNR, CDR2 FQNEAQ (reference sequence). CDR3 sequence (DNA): TGTGCCAGCAGCCAAGGACAGTTAGGGGAGACCCAGTACTTC. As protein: CASSQGQLGETQYF. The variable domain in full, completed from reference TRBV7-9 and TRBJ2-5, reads DTGVSQNPRHKITKRGQNVTFRCDPISEHNRLYWYRQTLGQGPEFLTYFQNEAQLEKSRLLSDRFSAERPKGSFSTLEIQRTEQGDSAMYLCASSQGQLGETQYFGPGTRLLVL.